This T cell receptor (beta chain) was found in a study of blood T cell repertoires in COVID-19 (dated by TCRdb to the early 2020s). Study-level background: Collaborator samples came from the United States, Italy and Spain and covered acute and convalescent phases of COVID-19. The material from the prospective study consisted of cDNA or gDNA derived from T cells, B-cell-depleted T cells, or PBMCs. The dataset comprised deeply sampled blood TCRbeta repertoires from subjects exposed to, actively infected with, or recovered from COVID-19. A freely available public database, intended as a resource for researchers studying the immune response to SARS-CoV-2, is where the repertoires were released. Samples came from the ongoing ImmuneRACE study (first 160 participants) plus 1,254 subjects from 6 global collaborators. Sample metadata almost always included a de-identified subject ID, COVID-19 status, age in years and sex. Where HLA class I and class II types were available, the types were taken from metadata supplied by the sample provider, not from assay-based typing. What the study reported, not specific to this receptor: How much clinical and demographic metadata was included differed by source and by participant, and the metadata was provided uncurated.

The immunoSEQ Assay, a bias-controlled multiplex PCR, was used to amplify TCRbeta CDR3 regions from genomic DNA. The authors processed their data as follows. The number of nucleated cells in each sample was estimated by amplification of reference gene primers within the assay. To quantify the absolute abundance of each unique TCRbeta CDR3 rearrangement, sequence reads were collapsed and filtered. Productive Simpson clonality was computed per sample as the square root of Simpson's diversity index over productive rearrangements. TCRdb provides this immuneACCESS table in a form limited to in-frame rearrangements. Some clones are lacking; in checked studies, under half of them reflect an unresolved V gene, and why the rest are absent is not known. Clone size and V and J calls were adopted from that table, with D and trimming inferred from the DNA. This sample lists around 250,000 clones; approximately 90% were detected once. The top ten clones comprise around 15% of the sample.

On this clone itself: The antigen it recognizes is unknown. Per-base qualities were not stored, and no clone one base away is much larger.

Participants in the prospective study were aged about 18 to 100 years, lived in some 24 United States geographic areas, and enrolled through a virtual design. Cohort assignment in the prospective study relied on participant-reported clinical history from a screening survey and a study questionnaire. Recovered participants in ImmuneRACE Cohort 3 were defined by two consecutive negative NP/OP PCR tests, clearance by a healthcare professional, or resolution of symptoms. In the prospective study, whole blood, serum and a nasopharyngeal or oropharyngeal swab were collected from each participant by mobile phlebotomists. Participants in the prospective study had the option to provide additional blood draws and questionnaires over an approximately 2-month period. Prospective study blood samples were shipped either frozen or at room temperature before DNA extraction. The sample comprised PBMCs or T cells enriched from blood (not recorded which). This receptor was identified in a man younger than 35 who had recovered from COVID-19.

At the DNA level, the sequence is TGCGCCAGCAGCTCAGCACAATCAGGGGATGGGCAGTTCTTC. This yields the protein CASSSAQSGDGQFF. Recombination joined TRBV5-1 with TRBJ2-1; the best D guess is TRBD1, with 6 bases matching. V is clipped by 3 bases and J by 12 bases, and the sequence between their germline boundaries is 19 bases long. Its CDR3 holds 14 amino acids, cysteine through phenylalanine. Just the 42-base CDR3 DNA is kept, in frame starting at base 1. The germline V gene provides CDR1 SGHRS and CDR2 YFSETQ.